A single sample gave rise to the 22 T cell receptor beta chains below, sequenced in a study of T cells in Graves' hyperthyroidism and ophthalmopathy. TCR beta CDR3 sequences were amplified from RNA transcripts. An initial round of RT-PCR targeting the TCR CDR3 relied on the HTBI primer set. TCRdb re-analysed the multiplex PCR reads in MiXCR, keeping a single row per CDR3 protein. The top ten hold approximately 13% of the sample, which has about 410,000 distinct CDR3 sequences, roughly 14% seen once. Sample: blood. The receptors were gathered from a young man with Graves' ophthalmopathy.

This chain connects TRBV7-6 to TRBJ1-1; tentatively, D is TRBD1 (5 bases). Trimming shortened V by 5 bases and J by 1 base, and 17 bases separated the two germline ends. Germline-derived CDR1 and CDR2 are SGHVS and FNYEAQ. This CDR3 is built from 16 residues. In DNA, the CDR3 is TGTGCCAGCAGCCCTTACGTTAGGGGCTCGAACACTGAAGCTTTCTTT. It yields the protein CASSPYVRGSNTEAFF.

Regarding this clonotype: One base away lies a much larger clone, so this may be a sequencing read error. This chain joins TRBV7-9 and TRBJ2-3, with a weak D call TRBD1 (6 bases). The CDR3 contains 14 residues. CDR1 is SEHNR and CDR2 is FQNEAQ in the germline V gene (reference sequence). Trimming removed 8 bases at V and 4 bases at J, with 16 bases between. The CDR3 DNA is TGTGCCAGCGCCACGACAGGAACTGCAGATACGCAGTATTTT. It translates to CASATTGTADTQYF.

The genes are TRBV7-9 and TRBJ1-1; 7 bases agree with TRBD1. V trimming: 5 bases; J trimming: 5 bases; junction bases outside the gene matches: 14. The CDR3 runs 16 residues. The V gene's germline CDR1 is SEHNR and CDR2 FQNEAQ (reference sequence). The CDR3 spells CASSLGTDGEGTEAFF. CDR3 bases: TGTGCCAGCAGCCTGGGGACAGACGGGGAGGGTACTGAAGCTTTCTTT.

This clonotype was observed a handful of times. The chain links TRBV12-5 to TRBJ1-4; 7 bases match TRBD1. Trimming removed 6 bases from V and 7 bases from J; junction bases left unmatched: 2. Germline-derived CDR1 and CDR2 are LGHNT and FRNRAP. There are 12 residues in the CDR3. CDR3 sequence (DNA): TGTGCTAGTGGGAACAGGGGTGAAAAACTGTTTTTT. It is translated as CASGNRGEKLFF.

This clonotype was counted ten times or more. This sequence joins TRBV12-3 or TRBV12-4 and TRBJ1-1; 7 bases align to TRBD1. V shed 6 bases and J 1 base; nucleotides not matched to a gene: 2. This CDR3 region has 13 residues. This CDR3 is CASRRTGNTEAFF. In nucleotides, the CDR3 is TGTGCCAGCAGGAGGACAGGGAACACTGAAGCTTTCTTT.

This clonotype has ten or more counts. CDR3 sequence: CASGPRGGEGYTF. The CDR3 nucleotides read TGTGCTAGTGGCCCCCGAGGTGGAGAGGGCTACACCTTC. The chain combines TRBV12-5 with TRBJ1-2, with no clear D. Trimming left V 6 bases short and J 8 bases short, with 16 bases between. The germline CDR1 and CDR2 sequences are LGHNT and FRNRAP. The CDR3 sequence is 13 residues long.

This clonotype was recorded at least ten times. The V and J genes are TRBV5-1 and TRBJ1-4; TRBD1 matches 7 bases. The CDR3 consists of 15 residues. Germline lookup yields CDR1 SGHRS and CDR2 YFSETQ. The trim removed 4 bases at V and 6 bases at J, leaving 9 bases unmatched. CDR3 residues: CASSLTGTAYEKLFF. The DNA of the CDR3 is TGCGCCAGCAGCCTTACCGGGACAGCTTATGAAAAACTGTTTTTT.

The V call is TRBV10-2, the J call TRBJ2-2; possible D gene TRBD2, 5 bases. This CDR3 comprises 14 residues. The V gene's germline CDR1 is WSHSY and CDR2 SAAADI. Trimming shortened V by 5 bases and J by 3 bases, and 10 bases separated the two germline ends. CDR3 nucleotide sequence: TGCGCCAGCAGTTTAGCGTTGGACACCGGGGAGCTGTTTTTT. Residues: CASSLALDTGELFF.

In its sample, this clonotype was seen many times. The gene calls are TRBV20-1 and TRBJ1-3; 10 bases match TRBD1. Germline V CDR1 and CDR2: DFQATT, SNEGSKA (reference sequence). The CDR3 has 15 residues. After removal of 1 base from V and 2 bases from J, the junction contained 2 bases not matched to a gene. The CDR3 DNA sequence: TGCAGTGCTAGAGGGACAGGGGGTGCTGGAAACACCATATATTTT. Translation: CSARGTGGAGNTIYF.

In its sample, this clonotype was seen many times. V gene TRBV12-5 combines with J gene TRBJ2-1; 13 bases are shared with TRBD2. After removal of 0 bases from V and 4 bases from J, the junction contained 3 bases not matched to a gene. In germline, CDR1 is LGHNT, CDR2 FRNRAP. CDR3 length: 17 residues. The CDR3 here is CASGLVPGLAGYNEQFF. CDR3 in DNA: TGTGCTAGTGGTTTGGTACCGGGACTAGCGGGGTACAATGAGCAGTTCTTC.

This clonotype was observed many times. J is TRBJ1-2 and V is TRBV11-2; D perhaps matches TRBD1 (6 bases). The V and J ends lost 4 bases and 5 bases respectively, with 17 bases between them. This CDR3 has 15 residues. Germline V gene lookup returns CDR1 SGHAT and CDR2 FQNNGV. CDR3 nucleotides: TGTGCCAGCAGCTCCTTTCCCTACAGGGAGTATGGCTACACCTTC. This gives the protein CASSSFPYREYGYTF.

In this sample, this clonotype turned up a few times. The V and J genes are TRBV9 and TRBJ1-2, with D possibly TRBD1 on 5 matching bases. The V end was cut by 0 bases, the J end by 0 bases, with 18 bases between. This CDR3 contains 18 residues. Germline V CDR1 and CDR2: SGDLS, YYNGEE. CDR3 DNA: TGTGCCAGCAGCGTAGACCCCTCCTTACAGGTTACTAACTATGGCTACACCTTC. Protein product: CASSVDPSLQVTNYGYTF.

Points on this clonotype: This may stem from a read error, because a much larger clone lies one nucleotide away. The chain combines TRBV10-1 with TRBJ2-1; D possibly corresponds to TRBD1 (6 bases). Per germline, CDR1 WNHNN and CDR2 SYGVQD (reference sequence). The CDR3 runs 14 residues. CDR3 nucleotides: TGCGCCGGCAGTGAGGACAGCCTATACAATGAGCAGTTCTTC. It is translated as CAGSEDSLYNEQFF.

This clonotype has a count of ten or more. This chain uses TRBV13 with TRBJ2-7; 7 nucleotides line up with TRBD1. Germline V gene sequence: CDR1 PRHDT, CDR2 FYEKMQ (reference sequence). Losses at the gene ends were 3 bases for V and 0 bases for J; bases not matched to a gene: 2. The length of the CDR3 is 14 residues. The chain's CDR3 is CASSFTGASYEQYF. DNA of the CDR3: TGTGCCAGCAGCTTTACAGGGGCCTCCTACGAGCAGTACTTC.

This clonotype was recorded at least ten times. The chain uses TRBV5-6 and TRBJ2-3; D is possibly TRBD1 (6 bases). Per the germline V gene, CDR1 is SGHDT and CDR2 is YYEEEE. Trimming cost V 4 bases and J 4 bases, with 19 bases left between them. CDR3 length: 16 amino acids. The CDR3 protein is CASSSTGRVISDTQYF. In nucleotides, the CDR3 is TGTGCCAGCAGCAGTACAGGGCGGGTAATTTCAGATACGCAGTATTTT.

Many counts were recorded for this clonotype. This sequence joins TRBV20-1 and TRBJ2-5; 14 bases align to TRBD2. V dropped 2 bases and J dropped 0; count of bases not matched to a gene: 2. Germline lookup yields CDR1 DFQATT and CDR2 SNEGSKA (reference sequence). This CDR3 has 16 residues. The CDR3 here is CSARKGLAGDQETQYF. Here the CDR3 DNA reads TGCAGTGCTAGAAAGGGACTAGCGGGGGACCAAGAGACCCAGTACTTC.

To note about this clonotype: A clone one base away is much larger, so this may be a read error. The chain carries TRBV5-1 and TRBJ1-1, with D unresolved. The CDR3 extends over 15 amino acids. Germline V gives CDR1 SGHRS, CDR2 YFSETQ. The CDR3 sequence is CASGLGDGPPTEAFF. For the CDR3, the DNA is TGCGCCAGCGGCTTGGGTGACGGTCCGCCCACTGAAGCTTTCTTT. The variable domain in full, completed from reference TRBV5-1 and TRBJ1-1, reads KAGVTQTPRYLIKTRGQQVTLSCSPISGHRSVSWYQQTPGQGLQFLFEYFSETQRNKGNFPGRFSGRQFSNSRSEMNVSTLELGDSALYLCASGLGDGPPTEAFFGQGTRLTVV.

This clonotype was recorded a few times. This chain joins TRBV6-1 and TRBJ1-1; D gene ambiguous. This CDR3 is 11 amino acids long. The germline gives CDR1 MNHNS, CDR2 SASEGT. Deletions cut 6 bases from V and 0 bases from J, with 2 bases between. The CDR3 sequence is CASRLNTEAFF. The CDR3 nucleotides are TGTGCCAGCAGGCTGAACACTGAAGCTTTCTTT.

This clonotype was recorded at least ten times. V gene TRBV20-1 combines with J gene TRBJ2-3; no firm D call. Germline CDR1 DFQATT, CDR2 SNEGSKA (reference sequence). Trimming removed 3 bases at V and 2 bases at J, with 12 bases between. The length of the CDR3 is 14 residues. CDR3 sequence: CSARIGLSTDTQYF. The DNA for the CDR3 is TGCAGTGCTAGGATTGGGCTTTCCACAGATACGCAGTATTTT.

In nucleotides, the CDR3 is TGCGCCAGCAGCCCGCCGGGACGGGAAAAACTGTTTTTT. This codes for CASSPPGREKLFF. V usage is TRBV4-1 and J usage is TRBJ1-4, with D tentatively TRBD1 (5 bases). With 4 bases removed from V and 8 bases from J, the gap between germline ends came to 11 bases. Germline assignment: CDR1 MGHRA and CDR2 YSYEKL. The CDR3 length is 13 residues.

This clonotype was detected many times. The gene calls are TRBV7-3 and TRBJ2-3, with D perhaps TRBD2 (6 bases). This CDR3 region has 17 residues. Trimming removed 0 bases at V and 1 base at J, with 14 bases between. Germline CDR1 SGHTA, CDR2 FQGTGA. The CDR3 bases are TGTGCCAGCAGCTTAACGTTGGTGGGAGGAGGCACAGATACGCAGTATTTT. Translating gives CASSLTLVGGGTDTQYF.

This clonotype was found many times. The chain is built from TRBV12-3 or TRBV12-4 and TRBJ1-2, with 7 bases identical to TRBD1. J was trimmed by 11 bases and V by 3 bases; bases with no gene match: 12. The CDR3 is made up of 14 amino acids. In nucleotides, the CDR3 is TGTGCCAGCAGTTTGAGGGGGCAGCTGATTAGGTACACCTTC. It encodes CASSLRGQLIRYTF.